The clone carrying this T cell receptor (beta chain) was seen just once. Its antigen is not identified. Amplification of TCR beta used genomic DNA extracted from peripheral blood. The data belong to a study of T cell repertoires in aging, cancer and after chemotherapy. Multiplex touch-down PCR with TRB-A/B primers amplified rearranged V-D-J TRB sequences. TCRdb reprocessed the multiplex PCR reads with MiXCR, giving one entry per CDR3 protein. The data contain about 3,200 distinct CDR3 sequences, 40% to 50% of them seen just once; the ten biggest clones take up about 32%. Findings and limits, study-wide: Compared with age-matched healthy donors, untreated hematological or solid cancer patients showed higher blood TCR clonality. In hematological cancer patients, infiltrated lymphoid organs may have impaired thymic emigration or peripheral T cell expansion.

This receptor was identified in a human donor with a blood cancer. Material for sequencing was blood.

The CDR3, as DNA: TGTGCCAGCAGCTTGGGGACAGGGCAGCTTTATGGTGGCTACACCTTC. Residues: CASSLGTGQLYGGYTF. V gene TRBV5-4 combines with J gene TRBJ1-2, with 8 nucleotides matching TRBD1. The V segment lost 0 bases and the J segment 7 bases; nucleotides outside the gene matches: 11. Germline CDR1 and CDR2: SGHNT and YYREEE (reference sequence). The CDR3 runs 16 residues.